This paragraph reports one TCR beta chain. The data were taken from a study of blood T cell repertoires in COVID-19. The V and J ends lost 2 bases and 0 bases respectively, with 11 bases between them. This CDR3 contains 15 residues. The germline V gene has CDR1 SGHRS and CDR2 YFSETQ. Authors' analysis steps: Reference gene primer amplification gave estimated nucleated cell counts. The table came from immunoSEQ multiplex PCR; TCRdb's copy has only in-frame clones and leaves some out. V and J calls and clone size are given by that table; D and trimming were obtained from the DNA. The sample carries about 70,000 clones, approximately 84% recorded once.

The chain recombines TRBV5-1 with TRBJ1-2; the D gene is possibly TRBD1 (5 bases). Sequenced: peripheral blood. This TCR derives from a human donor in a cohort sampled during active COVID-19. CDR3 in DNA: TGCGCCAGCAGCTTCCTTCAGGGTACTAACTATGGCTACACCTTC. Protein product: CASSFLQGTNYGYTF.